This is a list of T cell receptor beta chains from one sample in a study of T cell responses to AZD1222 COVID-19 vaccine. Generated by immunoSEQ multiplex PCR, the TCRdb table keeps only in-frame clones and is missing some. Of roughly 93,000 clones in the sample, around 89% were seen once. The sample consisted of peripheral blood, taken on day 0 of AZD1222 vaccination. The receptor set was obtained from an adult in good health. CDR3s include the opening cysteine and the closing phenylalanine or tryptophan. A D gene is named only where the DNA matches it firmly. Clone size, where shown, is once, few, many, or a class for clones that have expanded.

J,size,D,V,DNA,CDR3
TRBJ1-1,.,.,TRBV28,TGTGCCAGCAGTTTATTGGGTTACACGGCTGAAGCTTTCTTT,CASSLLGYTAEAFF
TRBJ2-7,.,.,TRBV7-2,TGTGCCAGCAGCTACAGGACAAGGAGCTCCTACGAGCAGTACTTC,CASSYRTRSSYEQYF
TRBJ1-6,.,.,TRBV2,TGTGCCAGCAAGGACCCCATTTCACCCCTCCACTTT,CASKDPISPLHF
TRBJ2-7,.,.,TRBV6-5,TGTGCCAGCAGTTACCGGGACGGTCCCTACGAGCAGTACTTC,CASSYRDGPYEQYF
TRBJ1-4,.,.,TRBV6-5,TGTGCCAGCCAAGGGAGGGTAACTAATGAAAAACTGTTTTTT,CASQGRVTNEKLFF
TRBJ2-1,.,.,TRBV6-5,TGTGCCAGCGGTAGACCGGGGGCCTCCTACAATGAGCAGTTCTTC,CASGRPGASYNEQFF
TRBJ1-2,.,.,TRBV30,TGTGCCTGGAACCCCAATGAGAGCTATGGCTACACCTTC,CAWNPNESYGYTF
TRBJ2-5,.,TRBD2,TRBV11-2,TGTGCCAGCAGCTTAGGTTTCGGGCGGGGGCAAGAGACCCAGTACTTC,CASSLGFGRGQETQYF
TRBJ2-7,.,TRBD1,TRBV5-6,TGTGCCAGCAGCTTGGCTTTAGGGCCAGGGGGCGCAGAGCAGTACTTC,CASSLALGPGGAEQYF
TRBJ2-7,.,.,TRBV19,TGTGCCAGTAGTCTGGGGGCTTCCACCTACGAGCAGTACTTC,CASSLGASTYEQYF
TRBJ2-7,few,.,TRBV9,TGTGCCAGCAGCCCCAACCCGGCAGGGGCCTACGAGCAGTACTTC,CASSPNPAGAYEQYF
TRBJ2-2,.,.,TRBV7-9,TGTGCCAGCACCTATACCACCACCGGGGAGCTGTTTTTT,CASTYTTTGELFF
TRBJ2-2,.,.,TRBV30,TGTGCCTGGAGTGCTACAGCGAACACCGGGGAGCTGTTTTTT,CAWSATANTGELFF
TRBJ2-2,.,.,TRBV15,TGTGCCACCAGCAGAAGCGCCGGGACATGGAACACCGGGGAGCTGTTTTTT,CATSRSAGTWNTGELFF
TRBJ2-7,.,.,TRBV5-5,TGTGCCAGCAGCTTGGAGGGTCGAGTCCGGGAGCAGTACTTC,CASSLEGRVREQYF
TRBJ1-4,.,.,TRBV27,TGTGCCAGCAGTTTATCGGGGTCTCGGGGGGAAAAACTGTTTTTT,CASSLSGSRGEKLFF
TRBJ1-3,.,.,TRBV30,TGTGCCTTGGGTGACTCTGGAAACACCATATATTTT,CALGDSGNTIYF
TRBJ1-1,.,TRBD1,TRBV2,TGTGCCACCCGGACAGGGGGCCGAGACACTGAAGCTTTCTTT,CATRTGGRDTEAFF
TRBJ1-1,.,.,TRBV15,TGTGCCACCAGCAGAGAAGGGCGGCCGAACACTGAAGCTTTCTTT,CATSREGRPNTEAFF
TRBJ2-1,.,.,TRBV25-1,TGTGCCAGCTCCCCATCTTGGGGCTCCTACAATGAGCAGTTCTTC,CASSPSWGSYNEQFF
TRBJ1-2,once,.,TRBV30,TGTGCCTGGAGCCTACAGGGAGGCTATGGCTACACCTTC,CAWSLQGGYGYTF